Below are 29 T cell receptor beta chains sequenced from a single sample in a study of OX40 agonist ivuxolimab in advanced cancers. Data came from immunoSEQ multiplex PCR; TCRdb stores just in-frame clones and leaves some out. Of some 30,000 clones in the sample, about 90% were seen once. This sample comprised CD4+ or CD8+ T cells sorted from blood, obtained in a trial of the OX40 agonist ivuxolimab. The receptors stem from an adult with an advanced solid tumor such as melanoma, head and neck, liver or kidney cancer.

The genes are TRBV5-4 and TRBJ2-2; no clear D. CDR1 and CDR2 (germline): SGHNT, YYREEE (reference sequence). CDR3 length: 13 residues. Trimming cost V 0 bases and J 4 bases, with 4 bases left between them. The CDR3: CASSLGSTGELFF. The CDR3 DNA reads as TGTGCCAGCAGCTTGGGGTCCACCGGGGAGCTGTTTTTT.

The chain has TRBV14 and TRBJ2-1; TRBD2 is a possible D gene (6 bases). This CDR3 has 13 residues. Looked up from germline, CDR1 is SGHDN and CDR2 is FVKESK. V lost 4 bases, J lost 6 bases, and 10 bases lay in between. CDR3 sequence reads: CASSLGGVNEQFF. The CDR3 nucleotides are TGTGCCAGCAGCCTTGGAGGGGTCAATGAGCAGTTCTTC.

This clone was recorded a few times. This chain uses TRBV4-1 with TRBJ2-7; 9 positions agree with TRBD2. V lost 1 base, J lost 3 bases, and 4 bases stayed unmatched. The CDR3 length is 15 residues. The V gene's germline CDR1 is MGHRA and CDR2 YSYEKL. The CDR3 DNA is TGCGCCAGCAGCCAAGGACTAGCGGAGGGCTACGAGCAGTACTTC. This encodes CASSQGLAEGYEQYF.

The chain joins TRBV9 to TRBJ2-7; D is ambiguous. V was trimmed by 4 bases and J by 6 bases, leaving 11 bases between them. The CDR3 loop spans 12 amino acids. Germline V gene lookup returns CDR1 SGDLS and CDR2 YYNGEE. In DNA form, the CDR3 reads TGTGCCAGCAGCAAGGAAGGGCCCGAGCAGTACTTC. Its protein is CASSKEGPEQYF.

V and J are TRBV4-1 and TRBJ2-1, with 7 nucleotides matching TRBD2. Per the germline V gene, CDR1 is MGHRA and CDR2 is YSYEKL. Unmatched junction bases numbered 9, after V lost 5 bases and J lost 5 bases. The CDR3 totals 15 residues. The CDR3 protein is CASSTLEGLNNEQFF. CDR3 in DNA: TGCGCCAGCAGCACACTAGAGGGACTAAACAATGAGCAGTTCTTC.

The rearrangement joins TRBV27 to TRBJ2-7, with D possibly matching TRBD1 (5 bases). Trimming stripped 8 bases from V and 3 bases from J, with 11 bases between. Germline V lookup: CDR1 MNHEY, CDR2 SMNVEV (reference sequence). The CDR3 has 12 amino acids. The chain's CDR3 is CASGRGYYEQYF. CDR3 sequence (DNA): TGTGCCAGCGGAAGGGGCTACTACGAGCAGTACTTC.

In its sample, this clone is medium-sized. The V gene is TRBV4-1, the J gene TRBJ1-2; D ambiguous. Looked up from germline, CDR1 is MGHRA and CDR2 is YSYEKL. The CDR3 has 13 residues. Trimming cost V 4 bases and J 2 bases, with 8 bases left between them. The CDR3 DNA reads TGCGCCAGCAGCCCAGGTTTAAACTATGGCTACACCTTC. Translated: CASSPGLNYGYTF.

This rearrangement joins TRBV19 to TRBJ2-3, with TRBD2 matching 9 bases. Per germline, CDR1 LNHDA and CDR2 SQIVND (reference sequence). J gave up 3 bases and V 8 bases, and 9 bases lay outside the gene matches. This CDR3 comprises 15 residues. The CDR3 spells CASHISGGITDTQYF. The CDR3 DNA is TGTGCCAGTCATATAAGCGGGGGGATAACAGATACGCAGTATTTT.

The rearrangement joins TRBV2 to TRBJ1-1; 9 bases line up with TRBD1. Germline-derived CDR1 and CDR2 are SNHLY and FYNNEI. CDR3 size: 17 residues. Trimming took 3 bases from V and 3 from J; bases not matched to a gene: 11. The CDR3 region is CASSDAGTGGAYTEAFF. Here the CDR3 DNA reads TGTGCCAGCAGTGACGCCGGAACAGGGGGCGCTTACACTGAAGCTTTCTTT. The full variable domain, rest sourced from reference TRBV2 and TRBJ1-1, is EPEVTQTPSHQVTQMGQEVILRCVPISNHLYFYWYRQILGQKVEFLVSFYNNEISEKSEIFDDQFSVERPDGSNFTLKIRSTKLEDSAMYFCASSDAGTGGAYTEAFFGQGTRLTVV.

Points on this clone: Other DNA sequences in the sample encode the same CDR3. J is TRBJ2-2 and V is TRBV29-1; no reliable D call. Germline CDR1 SQVTM, CDR2 ANQGSEA. The CDR3 loop spans 13 amino acids. Trimming left V 4 bases short and J 1 base short, with 7 bases between. The CDR3 region has the DNA TGCAGCGTTGGAGCAGAGAACACCGGGGAGCTGTTTTTT. It yields the protein CSVGAENTGELFF.

The gene calls are TRBV28 and TRBJ2-5; 11 bases map to TRBD2. Germline CDR1 is MDHEN and CDR2 is SYDVKM. CDR3 size: 18 residues. V trimming: 7 bases; J trimming: 1 base; junction bases outside the gene matches: 14. CDR3 in DNA: TGTGCCAGCAATGATTGGGGCCCCGGACTAGCGGGCCAAGAGACCCAGTACTTC. It encodes CASNDWGPGLAGQETQYF.

This sequence joins TRBV28 and TRBJ2-3, with D unresolved. The CDR3 has 19 amino acids. The germline gives CDR1 MDHEN, CDR2 SYDVKM. V was trimmed by 2 bases and J by 2 bases, leaving 23 bases between them. CDR3 loop: CASSLGRLGPTTLTDTQYF. The CDR3 region has the DNA TGTGCCAGCAGTTTAGGCCGTCTCGGTCCAACGACCCTCACAGATACGCAGTATTTT.

The genes are TRBV11-2 and TRBJ2-5; D is possibly TRBD1 or TRBD2 (7 bases each). This CDR3 spans 16 amino acids. Germline V gene sequence: CDR1 SGHAT, CDR2 FQNNGV. V lost 5 bases and J lost 0, with 16 bases in between. The CDR3 region is CASSTGSGTDQETQYF. DNA of the CDR3: TGTGCCAGCAGCACAGGGAGCGGGACAGACCAAGAGACCCAGTACTTC. The variable domain in full, completed from reference TRBV11-2 and TRBJ2-5, reads EAGVAQSPRYKIIEKRQSVAFWCNPISGHATLYWYQQILGQGPKLLIQFQNNGVVDDSQLPKDRFSAERLKGVDSTLKIQPAKLEDSAVYLCASSTGSGTDQETQYFGPGTRLLVL.

J is TRBJ1-2 and V is TRBV4-1; D not certain. V dropped 3 bases and J dropped 4 bases, with 15 bases sitting between them. CDR3 length equals 15 residues. Germline CDR1 is MGHRA and CDR2 is YSYEKL. CDR3 sequence: CASSHDLGNSYGYTF. Here the CDR3 DNA reads TGCGCCAGCAGCCACGATTTGGGGAATAGCTATGGCTACACCTTC.

This chain uses TRBV18 with TRBJ1-1; no clear D gene. The CDR3 extends over 14 amino acids. V gave up 2 bases and J gave up 1 base, with 8 bases separating them. Germline assignment: CDR1 KGHSH and CDR2 LQKENI. As DNA, the CDR3 is TGTGCCAGCTCACCAGTAGCAGGGAACACTGAAGCTTTCTTT. Protein sequence: CASSPVAGNTEAFF.

The J gene is TRBJ2-7, the V gene TRBV20-1; D gene unclear. This CDR3 has 11 amino acids. CDR1 is DFQATT, CDR2 SNEGSKA, per germline (reference sequence). V was pared by 0 bases and J by 4 bases, with 4 bases between. The CDR3 DNA follows: TGCAGTGCTAGAGAGATTTACGAGCAGTACTTC. This gives the protein CSAREIYEQYF.

This clone was counted a few times. The chain is built from TRBV27 and TRBJ2-2; no firm D call. The V gene's germline CDR1 is MNHEY and CDR2 SMNVEV (reference sequence). CDR3 size: 16 residues. V lost 4 bases, J lost 2 bases, and 14 bases lay in between. CDR3: CASSSHATFNTGELFF. The CDR3 DNA follows: TGTGCCAGCAGTTCTCACGCGACTTTTAACACCGGGGAGCTGTTTTTT.

The chain links TRBV7-2 to TRBJ1-4; D gene unclear. The CDR3 extends over 15 amino acids. V was trimmed by 2 bases and J by 5 bases, leaving 12 bases between them. The germline CDR1 and CDR2 sequences are SGHTA and FQGNSA. The CDR3 region has the DNA TGTGCCAGCAGCTTAACTTCAGTAACGAATGAAAAACTGTTTTTT. This encodes CASSLTSVTNEKLFF.

V is TRBV21-1 and J is TRBJ2-3; the D call in the table, TRBD1, was not verified against the DNA. TRBV21-1 is described as a pseudogene. CDR3 length: 17 residues. CDR3 coding DNA: TGTGCCAGCAGCAAAGAGGGAAGAAAGGGGAGCACAGATACGCAGTATTTT. Its translation: CASSKEGRKGSTDTQYF.

This clone is termed large. J is TRBJ1-2 and V is TRBV19; no reliable D call. Germline V gives CDR1 LNHDA, CDR2 SQIVND (reference sequence). V lost 9 bases and J 7 bases, leaving 12 bases between the germline ends. The CDR3 sequence is 11 residues long. The CDR3 loop is CARLSGCGYTF. CDR3 sequence (DNA): TGTGCCAGGCTGAGTGGTTGTGGCTACACCTTC.

This clone was seen once. This chain links TRBV5-4 with TRBJ1-4; perhaps TRBD1 as D (5 bases). Looked up from germline, CDR1 is SGHNT and CDR2 is YYREEE (reference sequence). The CDR3 extends over 16 amino acids. The germline V and J ends were trimmed by 4 bases and 2 bases, with 15 bases remaining between them. CDR3 DNA sequence: TGTGCCAGCAGCAATCTAGGGGAGACGACTAATGAAAAACTGTTTTTT. Translating gives CASSNLGETTNEKLFF.

The chain uses TRBV4-2 and TRBJ2-7; 7 bases align to TRBD2. The junction had 11 bases not matched to a gene; V was cut back by 1 base and J by 5 bases. The CDR3 extends over 16 amino acids. CDR1 is LGHNA, CDR2 YNFKEQ, per germline. In nucleotides, the CDR3 is TGTGCCAGCAGCCAAGCGGCGCGGGAGATCGCCCACGAGCAGTACTTC. It translates to CASSQAAREIAHEQYF.

This chain uses TRBV4-1 with TRBJ2-3, with D possibly TRBD1 on 7 matching bases. Looked up from germline, CDR1 is MGHRA and CDR2 is YSYEKL. Trimming left V 3 bases short and J 6 bases short, with 22 bases between. The CDR3 has 17 amino acids. The CDR3 loop reads CASSQHPGAQGGDTQYF. The CDR3 DNA reads as TGCGCCAGCAGCCAGCACCCCGGGGCCCAGGGGGGCGATACGCAGTATTTT.

The rearrangement uses TRBV7-9 and TRBJ1-6, with D possibly being TRBD1 (6 bases). V was pared by 5 bases and J by 4 bases, with 9 bases between. Germline assignment: CDR1 SEHNR and CDR2 FQNEAQ (reference sequence). The CDR3 contains 14 residues. The CDR3 region is CASSRDNYNSPLHF. CDR3 in DNA: TGTGCCAGCAGCCGGGACAATTATAATTCACCCCTCCACTTT.

V is TRBV28 and J is TRBJ2-7; TRBD1 agrees at 7 bases. The CDR3 runs to 13 residues. Looked up from germline, CDR1 is MDHEN and CDR2 is SYDVKM. With V trimmed by 3 bases and J by 4 bases, 3 bases remained unmatched. CDR3 sequence: CASSFPGQYEQYF. CDR3 bases: TGTGCCAGCAGTTTCCCGGGACAGTACGAGCAGTACTTC.

The count of this clone is one. The chain couples TRBV11-2 to TRBJ1-2; D not resolved. Trimming took off 0 bases at V and 5 bases at J, with 16 bases between the two ends. CDR3 length equals 16 residues. Germline V gene sequence: CDR1 SGHAT, CDR2 FQNNGV. The CDR3 DNA reads as TGTGCCAGCAGCTTAGACCCCTCGACCCTATTGTATGGCTACACCTTC. Residues: CASSLDPSTLLYGYTF.

The J gene is TRBJ2-1, the V gene TRBV5-6; perhaps TRBD2 as D (7 bases). The CDR3 extends over 17 amino acids. Deletions cut 3 bases from V and 5 bases from J, with 21 bases between. Germline V gene lookup returns CDR1 SGHDT and CDR2 YYEEEE. CDR3 loop: CASSSDLGGGAHNEQFF. The CDR3 nucleotides read TGTGCCAGCAGCTCGGACTTAGGGGGAGGGGCTCACAATGAGCAGTTCTTC.

The chain couples TRBV27 to TRBJ2-1; 7 positions agree with TRBD2. This CDR3 is 15 amino acids long. J was trimmed by 0 bases and V by 2 bases; bases with no gene match: 1. Germline V gene sequence: CDR1 MNHEY, CDR2 SMNVEV (reference sequence). CDR3 sequence reads: CASSLAGVSYNEQFF. The CDR3 DNA reads as TGTGCCAGCAGTTTAGCGGGGGTCTCCTACAATGAGCAGTTCTTC.

This rearrangement joins TRBV2 to TRBJ2-3; 8 nucleotides align to TRBD2. Trimming took 2 bases from V and 2 from J; bases not matched to a gene: 6. CDR3 length equals 16 residues. Germline V gene sequence: CDR1 SNHLY, CDR2 FYNNEI. CDR3 DNA sequence: TGTGCCAGCAGTGAATTTTCGGGAGGGAACACAGATACGCAGTATTTT. Its translation: CASSEFSGGNTDTQYF.